The 21 T cell receptor beta chains below all came from one sample that was sequenced in a study of cytomegalovirus exposure and HLA in healthy donors. The PCR employed 60 Vbeta primers together with 13 Jbeta primers. Only in-frame clones appear in the TCRdb table, and some are missing; sequencing was by immunoSEQ multiplex PCR. The data contain 99,000 or so clones, under 85% of them seen just once; the ten biggest clones take up 1% to 1.5%. The sequenced sample consisted of PBMCs. Receptor source: a middle-aged man in good health and CMV-seronegative.

J is TRBJ1-2 and V is TRBV18, with D unclear. V was clipped by 4 bases and J by 2 bases, with 5 bases between them. This CDR3 contains 12 residues. Germline assignment: CDR1 KGHSH and CDR2 LQKENI. Written as DNA, the CDR3 is TGTGCCAGCTCACTAATAAACTATGGCTACACCTTC. It translates to CASSLINYGYTF.

This chain connects TRBV20-1 to TRBJ2-7; D remains unclear. CDR3 length equals 10 residues. V was clipped by 4 bases and J by 3 bases, with 4 bases between them. Germline-derived CDR1 and CDR2 are DFQATT and SNEGSKA (reference sequence). CDR3 coding DNA: TGCAGTGCTAACTACTACGAGCAGTACTTC. Translating it yields CSANYYEQYF.

The gene calls are TRBV11-1 and TRBJ1-6; no reliable D call. V was cut by 5 bases and J by 0 bases, with 14 bases left in between. Germline loops: CDR1 SGHAT, CDR2 FQDESV (reference sequence). CDR3 length equals 17 residues. The CDR3 reads CASSTLQMSSYNSPLHF. DNA for the CDR3: TGTGCCAGCAGCACCCTACAGATGAGCTCCTATAATTCACCCCTCCACTTT.

Only one count was recorded for this clone. DNA for the CDR3: TGCGCCAGCAGCCAGGAACCAAGGCGGGGGCAAAACACCTTC. The encoded protein is CASSQEPRRGQNTF. The rearrangement links TRBV4-1 to TRBJ1-2, with D possibly TRBD1 on 6 matching bases. The V and J ends lost 3 bases and 12 bases respectively, with 20 bases between them. The CDR3 spans 14 residues. Germline assignment: CDR1 MGHRA and CDR2 YSYEKL.

This chain links TRBV5-1 with TRBJ2-1; TRBD2 matches at 9 bases. The J segment lost 8 bases and the V segment lost 4 bases, leaving 4 bases of the junction unmatched. The germline gives CDR1 SGHRS, CDR2 YFSETQ. The CDR3 extends over 13 amino acids. This chain's CDR3 is CASSIGTSHEQFF. The CDR3 nucleotides read TGCGCCAGCAGCATTGGGACTAGCCATGAGCAGTTCTTC.

The V call is TRBV6-1, the J call TRBJ2-1, with no clear D. The V and J ends lost 1 base and 3 bases respectively, with 7 bases between them. CDR1 and CDR2 (germline): MNHNS, SASEGT. The CDR3 has 14 residues. For the CDR3, the DNA is TGTGCCAGCAGTGAAGGTTTAGACTACAATGAGCAGTTCTTC. Translation gives CASSEGLDYNEQFF.

The sample holds one count of this clone. The V gene is TRBV29-1, the J gene TRBJ2-1, with 9 bases lining up with TRBD2. The J segment lost 1 base and the V segment lost 8 bases, leaving 6 bases of the junction unmatched. The CDR3 consists of 14 residues. Germline assignment: CDR1 SQVTM and CDR2 ANQGSEA. The CDR3 sequence: CSILSGRSYNEQFF. The CDR3 bases are TGCAGCATCCTGAGCGGGAGGTCCTACAATGAGCAGTTCTTC.

This clone was seen a single time. V and J are TRBV6-1 and TRBJ2-7; 13 bases are shared with TRBD2. The end of the DNA aligns better with TRBJ2-1, so the J call may be wrong. The CDR3 is made up of 15 amino acids. Per germline, CDR1 MNHNS and CDR2 SASEGT. In DNA form, the CDR3 reads TGTGCCAGCAGTGAGGGACTAGCGGGATTCAATGAGCAGTTCTTC. Translating it yields CASSEGLAGFNEQFF.

The chain couples TRBV30 to TRBJ2-7; 13 positions agree with TRBD2. Germline V gene lookup returns CDR1 GTSNPN and CDR2 SVGIG (reference sequence). The CDR3 is made up of 15 amino acids. Trimming cost V 1 base and J 9 bases; bases outside gene matches: 9. The CDR3 is CAWSAKGLAGIVQYF. DNA for the CDR3: TGTGCCTGGAGTGCTAAGGGACTAGCGGGAATCGTGCAGTACTTC.

The CDR3 loop reads CASSPGDTSNQPQHF. The CDR3 DNA follows: TGTGCCAGCAGCCCCGGGGATACTAGCAATCAGCCCCAGCATTTT. V gene TRBV9 combines with J gene TRBJ1-5; D unresolved. V was pared by 4 bases and J by 0 bases, with 11 bases between. Germline-derived CDR1 and CDR2 are SGDLS and YYNGEE. This CDR3 spans 15 amino acids.

The rearrangement uses TRBV27 and TRBJ2-2; unclear D gene. V lost 1 base, J lost 5 bases, and 8 bases lay in between. The length of the CDR3 is 14 residues. Germline V gene lookup returns CDR1 MNHEY and CDR2 SMNVEV (reference sequence). The CDR3 nucleotides are TGTGCCAGCAGTTTATTTGTTAGTACCGGGGAGCTGTTTTTT. It translates to CASSLFVSTGELFF.

J is TRBJ2-5 and V is TRBV27, with 9 bases matching TRBD1. CDR1 and CDR2 (germline): MNHEY, SMNVEV (reference sequence). V shed 6 bases and J 6 bases; nucleotides not matched to a gene: 8. The CDR3 extends over 14 amino acids. The CDR3 DNA sequence: TGTGCCAGCAGCTCGGGACAGGGTATGAAGACCCAGTACTTC. It is translated as CASSSGQGMKTQYF.

There are a few counts of this clone. CDR3 nucleotide sequence: TGTGCCAGCAGTCCCCGACTTTGGGGGGTAGGCAAAAACATTCAGTACTTC. This encodes CASSPRLWGVGKNIQYF. This chain links TRBV28 with TRBJ2-4; D may be TRBD2 (6 bases). Deletions cut 5 bases from V and 3 bases from J, with 20 bases between. Looked up from germline, CDR1 is MDHEN and CDR2 is SYDVKM. CDR3 length: 17 amino acids.

This rearrangement joins TRBV11-2 to TRBJ2-7; 10 nucleotides line up with TRBD2. The CDR3 has 15 residues. CDR1 is SGHAT, CDR2 FQNNGV, per germline. After removal of 4 bases from V and 4 bases from J, the junction contained 7 bases not matched to a gene. The CDR3 region has the DNA TGTGCCAGCAGCTGGGGGGCTAGCGGGAGTTACGAGCAGTACTTC. Translation: CASSWGASGSYEQYF.

Only a few counts were recorded for this clone. The chain employs TRBV18 and TRBJ1-2; TRBD1 might be the D (6 bases). V was trimmed by 3 bases and J by 4 bases, leaving 9 bases between them. The V gene's germline CDR1 is KGHSH and CDR2 LQKENI. The CDR3 length is 13 residues. The CDR3 region is CASSPDSLYGYTF. In DNA, the CDR3 is TGTGCCAGCTCACCGGACAGCCTCTATGGCTACACCTTC.

J is TRBJ1-5 and V is TRBV28, with D possibly TRBD1 on 6 matching bases. Germline V lookup: CDR1 MDHEN, CDR2 SYDVKM. V was cut by 6 bases and J by 3 bases, with 12 bases left in between. This CDR3 region has 14 residues. This chain's CDR3 is CASSPDSLNQPQHF. The CDR3 DNA reads TGTGCCAGCAGCCCGGACAGTCTCAATCAGCCCCAGCATTTT. Using reference TRBV28 and TRBJ1-5 for the parts outside the CDR3, the full variable domain is DVKVTQSSRYLVKRTGEKVFLECVQDMDHENMFWYRQDPGLGLRLIYFSYDVKMKEKGDIPEGYSVSREKKERFSLILESASTNQTSMYLCASSPDSLNQPQHFGDGTRLSIL.

The CDR3 bases are TGTGCCAGCAGCTTTTACAGGGGATCTGGTACTGAAGCTTTCTTT. Amino acids: CASSFYRGSGTEAFF. V is TRBV5-6 and J is TRBJ1-1; 7 bases match TRBD1. The V gene's germline CDR1 is SGHDT and CDR2 YYEEEE. V shed 2 bases, J shed 5 bases, and the junction held 9 bases outside the gene matches. The CDR3 is made up of 15 amino acids.

The gene calls are TRBV4-3 and TRBJ1-2; D unresolved. Germline values: CDR1 LGHNA, CDR2 YSLEER. CDR3 size: 14 residues. Between the trimmed V and J ends, which lost 1 base and 3 bases, there was a span of 9 bases. This CDR3 is CASSQGEEHYGYTF. CDR3 coding DNA: TGCGCCAGCAGCCAAGGGGAGGAACACTATGGCTACACCTTC.

V usage is TRBV10-2 and J usage is TRBJ2-7; 9 bases line up with TRBD1. Per the germline V gene, CDR1 is WSHSY and CDR2 is SAAADI. The CDR3 runs to 14 residues. The V segment lost 1 base and the J segment 2 bases; nucleotides outside the gene matches: 0. The CDR3 is CASSEWTGAYEQYF. The CDR3 DNA reads as TGCGCCAGCAGTGAGTGGACAGGGGCCTACGAGCAGTACTTC.

The V and J genes are TRBV30 and TRBJ1-1, with 8 bases lining up with TRBD1. With 5 bases clipped from V and 4 bases from J, the junction kept 3 bases outside the gene matches. CDR3 length: 12 amino acids. Germline V gene data show CDR1 as GTSNPN and CDR2 as SVGIG (reference sequence). CDR3 loop: CAWGQGFTEAFF. In DNA form, the CDR3 reads TGTGCCTGGGGACAGGGATTCACTGAAGCTTTCTTT.

This chain joins TRBV13 and TRBJ2-1, with TRBD2 matching 12 bases. CDR1 and CDR2 from the germline V gene are PRHDT and FYEKMQ (reference sequence). The length of the CDR3 is 15 residues. V was pared by 5 bases and J by 8 bases, with 7 bases of the junction left unmatched. CDR3 sequence (DNA): TGTGCCAGCAGCCCCCGGACTAGCGGGGAGTATGAGCAGTTCTTC. Its protein is CASSPRTSGEYEQFF. Drawing the rest from reference TRBV13 and TRBJ2-1, the complete variable domain is AAGVIQSPRHLIKEKRETATLKCYPIPRHDTVYWYQQGPGQDPQFLISFYEKMQSDKGSIPDRFSAQQFSDYHSELNMSSLELGDSALYFCASSPRTSGEYEQFFGPGTRLTVL.